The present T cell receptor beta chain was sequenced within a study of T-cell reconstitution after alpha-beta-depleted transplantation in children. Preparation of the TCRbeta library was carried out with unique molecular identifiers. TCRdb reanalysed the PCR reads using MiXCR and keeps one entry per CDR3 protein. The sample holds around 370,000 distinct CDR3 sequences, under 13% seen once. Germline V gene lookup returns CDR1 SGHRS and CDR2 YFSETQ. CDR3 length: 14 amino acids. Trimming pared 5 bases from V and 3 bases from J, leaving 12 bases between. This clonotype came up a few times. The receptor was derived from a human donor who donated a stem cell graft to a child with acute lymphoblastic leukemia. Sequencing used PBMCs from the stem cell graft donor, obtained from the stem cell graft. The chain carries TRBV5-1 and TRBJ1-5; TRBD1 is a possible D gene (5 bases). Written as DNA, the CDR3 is TGCGCCAGCAGGGTTGACAGTACCAATCAGCCCCAGCATTTT. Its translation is CASRVDSTNQPQHF.